Shown below are 28 T cell receptor beta chains from a single sample sequenced in a study of beta chain features in type 1 diabetes. The isolated RNA, all of it, was reverse transcribed, so expressed TCRB transcripts were what got sequenced. Using immunoSEQ multiplex PCR, the repertoire was profiled, and TCRdb retains in-frame clones only, with some absent. Of fewer than 650,000 clones in the sample, around a sixth were seen once. Sequencing was done on a sample of naive CD4+ T cells from blood. The receptors here all came from a man between 18 and 35 years old in good health.

This clone has a handful of counts. The chain combines TRBV6-5 with TRBJ1-1; D gene ambiguous. The V end was cut by 2 bases, the J end by 0 bases, with 7 bases between. This CDR3 contains 14 residues. Germline CDR1 reads MNHEY; CDR2 reads SVGAGI. CDR3 sequence reads: CASSYRSLNTEAFF. In nucleotides, the CDR3 is TGTGCCAGCAGTTACCGATCTTTGAACACTGAAGCTTTCTTT.

This clone came up a few times. This chain links TRBV27 with TRBJ2-3; 10 nucleotides align to TRBD2. Trimming cost V 3 bases and J 3 bases; bases outside gene matches: 21. CDR3 length: 21 amino acids. Germline loops: CDR1 MNHEY, CDR2 SMNVEV (reference sequence). The chain's CDR3 is CASSLVVSGRATILRTDTQYF. CDR3 DNA sequence: TGTGCCAGCAGTTTGGTGGTGAGCGGGAGGGCCACCATTTTGAGGACAGATACGCAGTATTTT.

The chain uses TRBV19 and TRBJ2-7; possible D gene TRBD1, 5 bases. The CDR3 spans 14 residues. Trimming removed 5 bases from V and 6 bases from J, with 17 bases in between. Per germline, CDR1 LNHDA and CDR2 SQIVND (reference sequence). DNA of the CDR3: TGTGCCAGTAGTCTCTCCTCATCAGGGTTCGAGCAGTACTTC. It codes for CASSLSSSGFEQYF.

The chain employs TRBV25-1 and TRBJ2-1; a possible D gene is TRBD2 (6 bases). Germline lookup yields CDR1 MGHDK and CDR2 SYGVNS. The V end lost 4 bases, the J end lost 12 bases, and 13 bases lay between the germline ends. This CDR3 contains 12 residues. The CDR3 protein is CASSGRGVRQFF. The CDR3 DNA is TGTGCCAGCAGTGGGCGCGGGGTTAGGCAGTTCTTC.

This clone was detected a few times. The CDR3: CASSLQGPPYEQYF. In DNA, the CDR3 is TGTGCCAGCAGCCTACAGGGGCCGCCCTACGAGCAGTACTTC. The genes are TRBV2 and TRBJ2-7; TRBD1 matches 7 bases. The CDR3 runs to 14 residues. V lost 6 bases, J lost 2 bases, and 7 bases stayed unmatched. Looked up from germline, CDR1 is SNHLY and CDR2 is FYNNEI.

There are a few counts of this clone. The genes are TRBV29-1 and TRBJ2-2; D is unresolved. Germline V gene sequence: CDR1 SQVTM, CDR2 ANQGSEA. The CDR3 contains 14 residues. Between the trimmed V and J ends, which lost 5 bases and 5 bases, there was a span of 15 bases. CDR3 bases: TGCAGCGTTAGTTACAAGCCGGAAACCGGGGAGCTGTTTTTT. Translation gives CSVSYKPETGELFF.

This clone was observed a handful of times. The same CDR3 arises from other DNA sequences in this sample as well. The chain links TRBV29-1 to TRBJ1-2, with TRBD1 matching 9 bases. V lost 4 bases to trimming and J lost 8 bases; unmatched junction nucleotides: 5. Germline V gene sequence: CDR1 SQVTM, CDR2 ANQGSEA. CDR3 length: 12 amino acids. The CDR3 protein is CSVGGQGWGYTF. Written as DNA, the CDR3 is TGCAGCGTTGGGGGACAGGGATGGGGCTACACCTTC.

The chain employs TRBV5-1 and TRBJ2-1; D ambiguous. V was clipped by 1 base and J by 9 bases, with 11 bases between them. CDR1 and CDR2 (germline): SGHRS, YFSETQ. The CDR3 loop spans 13 amino acids. In DNA, the CDR3 is TGCGCCAGCAGCTTGATTGATTCGGCTGAGCAGTTCTTC. Translated, it gives CASSLIDSAEQFF.

The rearrangement links TRBV27 to TRBJ1-3; D uncertain. Germline V gene data show CDR1 as MNHEY and CDR2 as SMNVEV (reference sequence). Trimming removed 3 bases from V and 0 bases from J, with 9 bases in between. CDR3 length equals 15 residues. The CDR3 sequence: CASSFLFSSGNTIYF. CDR3 nucleotides: TGTGCCAGCAGTTTTCTATTCAGCTCTGGAAACACCATATATTTT.

CDR3 sequence: CASSPESGLVSTGELFF. CDR3 in DNA: TGTGCCAGCTCACCCGAGTCAGGACTAGTATCCACCGGGGAGCTGTTTTTT. J is TRBJ2-2 and V is TRBV18; TRBD2 aligns across 7 bases. This CDR3 contains 17 residues. Germline V gene lookup returns CDR1 KGHSH and CDR2 LQKENI. Trimming took 3 bases from V and 4 from J; bases not matched to a gene: 11.

This rearrangement joins TRBV7-8 to TRBJ2-4; no reliable D call. Trimming left V 5 bases short and J 0 bases short, with 14 bases between. This CDR3 has 16 amino acids. Germline values: CDR1 SGHVS, CDR2 FQNEAQ. The CDR3 sequence is CASSSRSSLAKNIQYF. CDR3 nucleotides: TGTGCCAGCAGCAGTAGGTCTTCGTTAGCCAAAAACATTCAGTACTTC.

Here the CDR3 DNA reads TGTGCCACGACAGGGACCCTTAACTATGGCTACACCTTC. Amino acid sequence: CATTGTLNYGYTF. The chain has TRBV2 and TRBJ1-2; TRBD1 agrees at 7 bases. V trimming: 10 bases; J trimming: 1 base; junction bases outside the gene matches: 6. Germline V gene lookup returns CDR1 SNHLY and CDR2 FYNNEI. This CDR3 is built from 13 residues.

This sequence joins TRBV13 and TRBJ2-5; D remains unclear. The CDR3 has 14 residues. Germline CDR1 is PRHDT and CDR2 is FYEKMQ (reference sequence). Trimming cost V 5 bases and J 4 bases, with 14 bases left between them. In DNA form, the CDR3 reads TGTGCCAGCAGCCCGCGGACGAGGTTAGAGACCCAGTACTTC. It translates to CASSPRTRLETQYF.

This clone has more than one count but fewer than ten. The chain uses TRBV10-3 and TRBJ1-1; TRBD1 might be the D (5 bases). Germline V gene lookup returns CDR1 ENHRY and CDR2 SYGVKD. Trimming removed 3 bases from V and 12 bases from J, with 11 bases in between. The CDR3 is 11 residues long. The CDR3 bases are TGTGCCATCAGTGATTGGGGGGGGTCTTTCTTT. Protein: CAISDWGGSFF.

This clone was found a few times. The CDR3 bases are TGCAGCGGCAATGTGTGGGGGTCAGACAATGAGCAGTTCTTC. Translation: CSGNVWGSDNEQFF. The gene calls are TRBV29-1 and TRBJ2-1; D possibly matches TRBD1 or TRBD2 (5 bases each). The CDR3 runs 14 residues. Trimming cost V 7 bases and J 5 bases, with 18 bases left between them. The germline V gene encodes CDR1 SQVTM and CDR2 ANQGSEA.

This clone occurred a few times. The chain combines TRBV9 with TRBJ1-4; the match to TRBD1 covers 7 bases. With 2 bases clipped from V and 6 bases from J, the junction kept 10 bases outside the gene matches. Germline V CDR1 and CDR2: SGDLS, YYNGEE. This CDR3 has 16 amino acids. CDR3 bases: TGTGCCAGCAGCGTTGGGACAGAGTTGGCCCATGAAAAACTGTTTTTT. Residues: CASSVGTELAHEKLFF.

J is TRBJ2-7 and V is TRBV27, with D possibly being TRBD1 (6 bases). This CDR3 contains 15 residues. In germline, CDR1 is MNHEY, CDR2 SMNVEV (reference sequence). The ends were cut back, 4 bases at V and 0 bases at J, with 13 bases in the middle. The CDR3 nucleotides read TGTGCCAGCAGTTCTCGGACAGAGAGCTCCTACGAGCAGTACTTC. Translating gives CASSSRTESSYEQYF.

The chain uses TRBV6-1 and TRBJ1-2; a weak D match, TRBD1 (6 bases). The CDR3 contains 14 residues. V was shortened by 4 bases and J by 7 bases, with 16 bases between the two germline ends. Per the germline V gene, CDR1 is MNHNS and CDR2 is SASEGT. CDR3 residues: CASSAGTRGAGYTF. For the CDR3, the DNA is TGTGCCAGCAGTGCTGGGACTCGGGGGGCTGGCTACACCTTC.

The chain is built from TRBV5-4 and TRBJ2-1; no clear D. Germline loops: CDR1 SGHNT, CDR2 YYREEE (reference sequence). This CDR3 region has 16 residues. The V end lost 1 base, the J end lost 10 bases, and 21 bases lay between the germline ends. The CDR3 here is CASSLHPTSSDEEQFF. The CDR3 DNA is TGTGCCAGCAGCTTGCATCCGACCAGCTCCGATGAAGAGCAGTTCTTC.

As concerns this clone: The sample has other DNA sequences that encode this CDR3 too. This sequence joins TRBV7-9 and TRBJ1-1, with a weak D call TRBD1 (5 bases). CDR3 size: 14 residues. Trimming pared 1 base from V and 1 base from J, leaving 7 bases between. Per the germline V gene, CDR1 is SEHNR and CDR2 is FQNEAQ (reference sequence). CDR3 region: CASSLGDRNTEAFF. DNA for the CDR3: TGTGCCAGCAGCTTAGGCGACAGGAACACTGAAGCTTTCTTT. The entire variable domain, with the rest obtained from reference TRBV7-9 and TRBJ1-1, is as follows: DTGVSQNPRHKITKRGQNVTFRCDPISEHNRLYWYRQTLGQGPEFLTYFQNEAQLEKSRLLSDRFSAERPKGSFSTLEIQRTEQGDSAMYLCASSLGDRNTEAFFGQGTRLTVV.

The rearrangement joins TRBV9 to TRBJ2-7, with 9 bases that match TRBD1. The CDR3 totals 16 residues. V dropped 0 bases and J dropped 1; count of bases not matched to a gene: 5. Germline-derived CDR1 and CDR2 are SGDLS and YYNGEE. The CDR3 sequence is CASSVGPGQGSYEQYF. CDR3 DNA sequence: TGTGCCAGCAGCGTAGGGCCGGGACAGGGTTCCTACGAGCAGTACTTC. The whole variable domain, filled in from reference TRBV9 and TRBJ2-7, reads DSGVTQTPKHLITATGQRVTLRCSPRSGDLSVYWYQQSLDQGLQFLIQYYNGEERAKGNILERFSAQQFPDLHSELNLSSLELGDSALYFCASSVGPGQGSYEQYFGPGTRLTVT.

This clone was seen more than once but under ten times. This chain uses TRBV7-2 with TRBJ1-1; TRBD1 matches 7 bases. V gave up 5 bases and J gave up 5 bases; unmatched junction bases: 14. The CDR3 is made up of 16 amino acids. The germline V gene encodes CDR1 SGHTA and CDR2 FQGNSA. The CDR3 nucleotides read TGTGCCAGCAGCCCCCGGAAGGGACAGAAGGGGACTGAAGCTTTCTTT. It specifies CASSPRKGQKGTEAFF.

The chain has TRBV7-3 and TRBJ1-2; 9 nucleotides match TRBD1. Germline V CDR1 and CDR2: SGHTA, FQGTGA. This CDR3 has 14 amino acids. Trimming took 7 bases from V and 4 from J; bases not matched to a gene: 7. In DNA form, the CDR3 reads TGTGCCAGCAAGACAGGGGGAAAGAGCTATGGCTACACCTTC. Its protein product is CASKTGGKSYGYTF.

CDR3: CASSLKGSEAFF. The DNA of the CDR3 is TGTGCCAGCAGCTTAAAGGGGTCTGAAGCTTTCTTT. The V and J genes are TRBV5-4 and TRBJ1-1, with D perhaps matching TRBD1 (5 bases). Germline-derived CDR1 and CDR2 are SGHNT and YYREEE (reference sequence). With 2 bases removed from V and 6 bases from J, the gap between germline ends came to 8 bases. The CDR3 totals 12 residues.

This sequence joins TRBV2 and TRBJ2-7; no clear D gene. Trimming stripped 6 bases from V and 0 bases from J, with 12 bases between. Germline CDR1 is SNHLY and CDR2 is FYNNEI. This CDR3 has 14 amino acids. CDR3: CASRAQVASYEQYF. The DNA of the CDR3 is TGTGCCAGCAGGGCCCAGGTAGCCTCCTACGAGCAGTACTTC.

The chain combines TRBV27 with TRBJ2-7, with TRBD1 matching over 10 bases. V gave up 5 bases and J gave up 7 bases; unmatched junction bases: 8. This CDR3 has 14 amino acids. The V gene's germline CDR1 is MNHEY and CDR2 SMNVEV (reference sequence). The CDR3 here is CASSQRQGAGEQYF. The CDR3 nucleotides are TGTGCCAGCAGTCAGCGACAGGGGGCGGGGGAGCAGTACTTC.

This clone turned up a few times. This chain links TRBV7-9 with TRBJ2-1; D remains unclear. CDR3 length: 17 residues. V was trimmed by 5 bases and J by 3 bases, leaving 20 bases between them. The germline CDR1 and CDR2 sequences are SEHNR and FQNEAQ (reference sequence). CDR3 residues: CASSGGFGGVFYNEQFF. The CDR3 bases are TGTGCCAGCAGCGGTGGGTTCGGTGGGGTTTTCTACAATGAGCAGTTCTTC.

This clone was seen only a few times. CDR3 loop: CAWRSSSGNTIYF. The CDR3 DNA is TGTGCCTGGAGGTCGAGCTCTGGAAACACCATATATTTT. V usage is TRBV30 and J usage is TRBJ1-3, with D unresolved. The CDR3 is made up of 13 amino acids. Germline CDR1 GTSNPN, CDR2 SVGIG (reference sequence). V gave up 3 bases and J gave up 0 bases, with 6 bases separating them.